Here is one T cell receptor beta chain with its context. Its antigen remains unidentified. Naive CD8 cells, CD45RO-negative and positively selected for CCR7, excluded terminally differentiated effector memory CD45RA+ cells. Nashville, Tennessee was home to all donors, who were Caucasian adults. This sample is part of a study of shared clonotypes between healthy human individuals. Per the authors' pipeline: Junction-only immunoSEQ data arrived without quality scores, meaning filtering differed. Measured with immunoSEQ multiplex PCR; TCRdb has only the in-frame clones, and not every one. V, J and clone size were drawn from that table, and D and trimming were deduced from the DNA. In the table there are about 2.2 million clones, around 93% of which are singletons. Study-wide points: Generation probabilities of non-shared clonotypes were lower (relative to those shared by all four donors). Despite large depth, sorted-subset datasets appeared incompletely sequenced.

J gave up 6 bases and V 7 bases, and 8 bases lay outside the gene matches. From germline, CDR1 is MNHEY and CDR2 SMNVEV (reference sequence). The CDR3 runs 15 residues. V usage is TRBV27 and J usage is TRBJ2-1; 11 positions agree with TRBD2. The receptor was derived from a man aged 18 to 30 in good health. Some clones in this sample may be carry-over from other donors' samples. The sequenced sample was naive CD8+ T cells from PBMCs. CDR3 in DNA: TGTGCCAGCAACACCCGACTAGCGGGAAGCAATGAGCAGTTCTTC. It translates to CASNTRLAGSNEQFF.